These 14 T cell receptor beta chains came from one sample sequenced in a study of T cell repertoires in cytomegalovirus infection. TCRdb itself ran the reads through MiXCR, one entry per CDR3 protein. In the table there are hundreds of thousands of distinct CDR3 sequences, around 10% of which are singletons. The sample taken for sequencing was PBMCs. These receptors all stem from a human donor in good health (CMV status not recorded). Some clones in this sample may be carry-over from other donors' samples.

In this sample, this clonotype turned up many times. The V call is TRBV7-2, the J call TRBJ2-1, with 7 nucleotides matching TRBD2. After removal of 1 base from V and 2 bases from J, the junction contained 2 bases not matched to a gene. The CDR3 runs 15 residues. Per the germline V gene, CDR1 is SGHTA and CDR2 is FQGNSA. CDR3 sequence: CASSLVAGAYNEQFF. CDR3 DNA sequence: TGTGCCAGCAGCTTAGTTGCGGGGGCCTACAATGAGCAGTTCTTC.

This clonotype has a count of ten or more. This CDR3 is CATPGPSSYNEQFF. CDR3 bases: TGTGCCACGCCAGGGCCCAGCTCCTACAATGAGCAGTTCTTC. The rearrangement joins TRBV6-1 to TRBJ2-1, with D possibly TRBD1 on 5 matching bases. Germline loops: CDR1 MNHNS, CDR2 SASEGT. This CDR3 has 14 residues. Trimming removed 10 bases from V and 0 bases from J, with 13 bases in between.

The sample holds many counts of this clonotype. CDR3 amino acids: CASSKRTGDANTGELFF. The CDR3 nucleotides are TGTGCCAGCAGCAAGAGGACAGGGGACGCGAACACCGGGGAGCTGTTTTTT. The rearrangement joins TRBV7-9 to TRBJ2-2, with 9 bases identical to TRBD1. This CDR3 has 17 residues. Germline V gives CDR1 SEHNR, CDR2 FQNEAQ (reference sequence). V dropped 5 bases and J dropped 0; count of bases not matched to a gene: 7.

With respect to this clonotype: Given a much more abundant clone one base away, this may be a read error. This chain uses TRBV13 with TRBJ1-1; D is possibly TRBD1 (6 bases). The CDR3 extends over 14 amino acids. Germline CDR1 and CDR2: PRHDT and FYEKMQ (reference sequence). The CDR3 DNA reads TGTGCCTGCAGCTCCGACAGGAGGAACACTGAAGCTTTCTTT. It encodes CACSSDRRNTEAFF.

This clonotype was picked up many times. The chain uses TRBV6-2 or TRBV6-3 and TRBJ2-1; TRBD2 might be the D (6 bases). The length of the CDR3 is 13 residues. V lost 2 bases to trimming and J lost 7 bases, with 9 bases between them. Germline-derived CDR1 and CDR2 are MNHEY and SVGEGT. This chain's CDR3 is CASSYPGVNEQFF. Written as DNA, the CDR3 is TGTGCCAGCAGTTACCCGGGGGTGAATGAGCAGTTCTTC.

The chain carries TRBV29-1 and TRBJ2-3, with D possibly TRBD2 on 6 matching bases. Germline CDR1 and CDR2: SQVTM and ANQGSEA. The CDR3 runs 15 residues. V shed 7 bases and J shed 2 bases, with 19 bases lying between them. The CDR3 loop is CSAEGTYTFTDTQYF. In nucleotides, the CDR3 is TGCAGCGCCGAGGGGACTTACACTTTCACAGATACGCAGTATTTT.

This rearrangement joins TRBV20-1 to TRBJ1-6, with D maybe TRBD1 (5 bases). The V and J ends lost 3 bases and 5 bases respectively, with 11 bases between them. This CDR3 has 14 residues. Germline lookup yields CDR1 DFQATT and CDR2 SNEGSKA (reference sequence). The CDR3 loop is CSASLAGHNSPLHF. CDR3 bases: TGCAGTGCTAGTCTGGCAGGGCATAATTCACCCCTCCACTTT.

This clonotype was detected ten times or more. The chain has TRBV6-2 or TRBV6-3 and TRBJ1-1, with D unclear. The CDR3 runs to 14 residues. Germline V lookup: CDR1 MNHEY, CDR2 SVGEGT. The ends were cut back, 5 bases at V and 5 bases at J, with 15 bases in the middle. The CDR3 sequence is CASSPGRRRTEAFF. The CDR3 DNA sequence: TGTGCCAGCAGTCCCGGACGGAGAAGGACTGAAGCTTTCTTT.

This clonotype was recorded at least ten times. V gene TRBV7-8 combines with J gene TRBJ2-5; D unresolved. The CDR3 runs 14 residues. Germline V gene lookup returns CDR1 SGHVS and CDR2 FQNEAQ. Trimming removed 5 bases from V and 4 bases from J, with 14 bases in between. The CDR3 loop is CASSPQETVETQYF. As DNA, the CDR3 is TGTGCCAGCAGCCCTCAGGAAACAGTAGAGACCCAGTACTTC. The full variable domain, with the rest looked up from reference TRBV7-8 and TRBJ2-5, is GAGVSQSPRYKVAKRGQDVALRCDPISGHVSLFWYQQALGQGPEFLTYFQNEAQLDKSGLPSDRFFAERPEGSVSTLKIQRTQQEDSAVYLCASSPQETVETQYFGPGTRLLVL.

This clonotype was seen many times. V gene TRBV20-1 combines with J gene TRBJ1-6; possible D gene TRBD1, 6 bases. V dropped 4 bases and J dropped 8 bases, with 15 bases sitting between them. The V gene's germline CDR1 is DFQATT and CDR2 SNEGSKA (reference sequence). This CDR3 is 14 amino acids long. For the CDR3, the DNA is TGCAGTGCTAACGCGGGGGCCCTGGATTCACCCCTCCACTTT. Translated, it gives CSANAGALDSPLHF.

This clonotype was recorded many times. The chain is built from TRBV6-2 or TRBV6-3 and TRBJ2-5; the D is unclear. The CDR3 loop spans 12 amino acids. Germline V CDR1 and CDR2: MNHEY, SVGEGT. V was clipped by 5 bases and J by 5 bases, with 9 bases between them. CDR3 residues: CASSLQGETQYF. CDR3 sequence (DNA): TGTGCCAGCAGTCTCCAAGGGGAGACCCAGTACTTC.

This clonotype was recorded many times. V and J are TRBV25-1 and TRBJ2-3, with D possibly being TRBD1 or TRBD2 (5 bases each). Germline CDR1 is MGHDK and CDR2 is SYGVNS. The CDR3 is made up of 18 amino acids. V lost 0 bases to trimming and J lost 4 bases, with 20 bases between them. The CDR3 here is CASSEYYAGREGADTQYF. The DNA of the CDR3 is TGTGCCAGCAGTGAATATTATGCAGGGAGAGAAGGAGCAGATACGCAGTATTTT. Full variable domain (outside the CDR3, taken from reference TRBV25-1 and TRBJ2-3): EADIYQTPRYLVIGTGKKITLECSQTMGHDKMYWYQQDPGMELHLIHYSYGVNSTEKGDLSSESTVSRIRTEHFPLTLESARPSHTSQYLCASSEYYAGREGADTQYFGPGTRLTVL.

This clonotype was counted at least ten times. This chain links TRBV28 with TRBJ2-1; tentatively, D is TRBD1 (5 bases). The germline V and J ends were trimmed by 5 bases and 6 bases, with 8 bases remaining between them. This CDR3 region has 12 residues. The germline gives CDR1 MDHEN, CDR2 SYDVKM. The CDR3: CASSRTTNEQFF. The CDR3 nucleotides are TGTGCCAGCAGTCGGACAACCAATGAGCAGTTCTTC.

This clonotype appeared a few times. CDR3 nucleotides: TGCAGTGCTAGAGGACTACGGAGCTCCTACGAGCAGTACTTC. Encoded protein: CSARGLRSSYEQYF. This chain joins TRBV20-1 and TRBJ2-7; tentatively, D is TRBD2 (5 bases). The CDR3 is 14 residues long. V shed 1 base and J shed 0 bases, with 10 bases lying between them. Germline CDR1 DFQATT, CDR2 SNEGSKA (reference sequence).